The 22 T cell receptor beta chains listed next were all sequenced from one sample in a study of T cell responses to AZD1222 COVID-19 vaccine. The method was immunoSEQ multiplex PCR; TCRdb's version includes in-frame clones alone and lacks a portion of them. The repertoire consists of around 100,000 clones, with about 85% occurring once and the leading ten covering about 2.5%. The source was peripheral blood, collected 28 days after the second AZD1222 dose. The receptors stem from an adult who received the AZD1222 COVID-19 vaccine.

The chain is built from TRBV3-1 (or the pseudogene TRBV3-2) and TRBJ2-3; 10 bases line up with TRBD2. The CDR3 sequence is 18 residues long. The junction had 11 bases not matched to a gene; V was cut back by 1 base and J by 4 bases. CDR1 is LGHDT and CDR2 is YNNKEL in the germline V gene (reference sequence). CDR3 in amino acids: CASSQVYASGSSSDTQYF. Written as DNA, the CDR3 is TGTGCCAGCAGCCAAGTCTATGCTAGCGGGAGTTCGTCAGATACGCAGTATTTT.

As regards this clone: At one end, the junction sequence differs from germline, possibly due to a read error. The chain links TRBV12-3 or TRBV12-4 to TRBJ2-5, with D unclear. The CDR3 is made up of 12 amino acids. CDR3 loop: CASSLGGIVIDF. In nucleotides, the CDR3 is TGTGCCAGCAGTTTAGGTGGGATAGTAATAGACTTC.

This clone was seen once. The chain recombines TRBV28 with TRBJ1-4, with a weak D call TRBD1 (6 bases). The CDR3 covers 13 residues. V was pared by 4 bases and J by 6 bases, with 9 bases between. Germline V CDR1 and CDR2: MDHEN, SYDVKM. The CDR3 coding sequence is TGTGCCAGCAGTTACAGGGAACATGAAAAACTGTTTTTT. Translating it yields CASSYREHEKLFF.

The J gene is TRBJ1-2, the V gene TRBV28, with TRBD1 identical over 10 bases. Germline loops: CDR1 MDHEN, CDR2 SYDVKM. V dropped 6 bases and J dropped 5; count of bases not matched to a gene: 12. This CDR3 is built from 16 residues. The DNA of the CDR3 is TGTGCCAGCAGACCCTCCGGGACAGGGGCTCGTTATGGCTACACCTTC. This gives the protein CASRPSGTGARYGYTF.

The CDR3 protein is CATSRVTSGTNNEQFF. The CDR3 coding sequence is TGTGCCACCAGCAGAGTTACTAGCGGGACGAACAATGAGCAGTTCTTC. V usage is TRBV15 and J usage is TRBJ2-1; 10 positions match TRBD2. The CDR3 sequence is 16 residues long. Per germline, CDR1 LNHNV and CDR2 YYDKDF (reference sequence). Germline trimming cut 1 base from V and 5 bases from J; bases unmatched to any gene: 5.

V and J are TRBV30 and TRBJ1-5; no clear D. The CDR3 has 13 amino acids. Germline CDR1 is GTSNPN and CDR2 is SVGIG (reference sequence). Trimming pared 0 bases from V and 0 bases from J, leaving 3 bases between. The CDR3 DNA is TGTGCCTGGAGTGTAGATAGCAATCAGCCCCAGCATTTT. Its protein is CAWSVDSNQPQHF.

This clone was observed a single time. V and J are TRBV28 and TRBJ1-2, with D uncertain. This CDR3 contains 11 residues. Trimming shortened V by 11 bases and J by 7 bases, and 14 bases separated the two germline ends. Germline V gives CDR1 MDHEN, CDR2 SYDVKM. The CDR3 loop reads CASRGKAGYTF. The CDR3 DNA reads TGTGCCTCACGGGGAAAGGCTGGCTACACCTTC.

This clone was recorded a few times. The rearrangement joins TRBV2 to TRBJ1-1, with TRBD1 matching 8 bases. The germline V gene has CDR1 SNHLY and CDR2 FYNNEI. CDR3 size: 14 residues. Losses at the gene ends were 5 bases for V and 4 bases for J; bases not matched to a gene: 6. The DNA for the CDR3 is TGTGCCAGCAGTAAGACAGGGGTAAGCACTGAAGCTTTCTTT. Protein sequence: CASSKTGVSTEAFF.

The J gene is TRBJ2-3, the V gene TRBV7-3; the D call may be TRBD1 or TRBD2 (5 bases each). The CDR3 has 14 amino acids. The germline gives CDR1 SGHTA, CDR2 FQGTGA. Trimming removed 2 bases at V and 4 bases at J, with 10 bases between. In DNA form, the CDR3 reads TGTGCCAGCAGCTTAGGGACCACGCCAGATACGCAGTATTTT. Protein product: CASSLGTTPDTQYF.

The chain employs TRBV5-1 and TRBJ2-5; the D gene is possibly TRBD1 (6 bases). Germline loops: CDR1 SGHRS, CDR2 YFSETQ. V gave up 1 base and J gave up 7 bases, with 11 bases separating them. This CDR3 has 13 residues. CDR3 DNA sequence: TGCGCCAGCAGCTTGAACAGGGCTGGGACCCAGTACTTC. This encodes CASSLNRAGTQYF. Full variable domain (remainder filled in from reference TRBV5-1 and TRBJ2-5): KAGVTQTPRYLIKTRGQQVTLSCSPISGHRSVSWYQQTPGQGLQFLFEYFSETQRNKGNFPGRFSGRQFSNSRSEMNVSTLELGDSALYLCASSLNRAGTQYFGPGTRLLVL.

V usage is TRBV30 and J usage is TRBJ2-3; possible D gene TRBD1, 5 bases. Germline values: CDR1 GTSNPN, CDR2 SVGIG (reference sequence). The germline V and J ends were trimmed by 0 bases and 1 base, with 20 bases remaining between them. CDR3 size: 18 residues. In nucleotides, the CDR3 is TGTGCCTGGAGTGTGCCCCTCAGGGCCCCCAGAGGCACAGATACGCAGTATTTT. Translating gives CAWSVPLRAPRGTDTQYF.

The chain links TRBV18 to TRBJ2-7, with D tentatively TRBD2 (6 bases). Deletions cut 1 base from V and 1 base from J, with 8 bases between. The CDR3 loop spans 14 amino acids. Germline CDR1 KGHSH, CDR2 LQKENI. CDR3 amino acids: CASSPRGESYEQYF. DNA for the CDR3: TGTGCCAGCTCACCACGGGGGGAGTCCTACGAGCAGTACTTC.

The J gene is TRBJ1-1, the V gene TRBV25-1, with D unresolved. CDR3 length equals 14 residues. The germline CDR1 and CDR2 sequences are MGHDK and SYGVNS. Deletions cut 1 base from V and 1 base from J, with 7 bases between. The CDR3 bases are TGTGCCAGCAGTGAATCTTGGGCGAACACTGAAGCTTTCTTT. Translated, it gives CASSESWANTEAFF. Full variable domain (rest looked up from reference TRBV25-1 and TRBJ1-1): EADIYQTPRYLVIGTGKKITLECSQTMGHDKMYWYQQDPGMELHLIHYSYGVNSTEKGDLSSESTVSRIRTEHFPLTLESARPSHTSQYLCASSESWANTEAFFGQGTRLTVV.

Within the sample, this clone is medium-sized. Other DNA sequences in this sample translate to the same CDR3. The chain employs TRBV5-4 and TRBJ1-1; D might be TRBD1 (5 bases). V lost 1 base, J lost 4 bases, and 8 bases lay in between. This CDR3 has 13 residues. CDR1 and CDR2 (germline): SGHNT, YYREEE (reference sequence). CDR3 DNA sequence: TGTGCCAGCAGCTTGTTGGGGGGCACTGAAGCTTTCTTT. This encodes CASSLLGGTEAFF.

V is TRBV30 and J is TRBJ1-4, with 7 bases aligning to TRBD1. The CDR3 contains 16 residues. The germline V gene encodes CDR1 GTSNPN and CDR2 SVGIG (reference sequence). V trimming: 0 bases; J trimming: 0 bases; junction bases outside the gene matches: 4. CDR3 protein: CAWSVKGGATNEKLFF. CDR3 DNA sequence: TGTGCCTGGAGTGTGAAAGGGGGCGCAACTAATGAAAAACTGTTTTTT.

The chain has TRBV9 and TRBJ2-2; a possible D gene is TRBD1 (6 bases). Germline CDR1 SGDLS, CDR2 YYNGEE. With 6 bases removed from V and 7 bases from J, the gap between germline ends came to 13 bases. The CDR3 spans 13 residues. CDR3 bases: TGTGCCAGCACAACAGGGCGGAGCGGGGAGCTGTTTTTT. This codes for CASTTGRSGELFF.

The chain links TRBV10-3 to TRBJ1-6; 7 bases align to TRBD1. The length of the CDR3 is 13 residues. CDR1 is ENHRY, CDR2 SYGVKD, per germline. Trimming removed 7 bases from V and 7 bases from J; junction bases left unmatched: 4. The CDR3 nucleotides are TGTGCCATCAAAGGGACAGTAAATTCACCCCTCCACTTT. This gives the protein CAIKGTVNSPLHF.

The chain couples TRBV5-6 to TRBJ2-1; 7 bases map to TRBD1. The CDR3 consists of 15 residues. The germline gives CDR1 SGHDT, CDR2 YYEEEE. The J segment lost 3 bases and the V segment lost 3 bases, leaving 6 bases of the junction unmatched. DNA for the CDR3: TGTGCCAGCAGCTATGGACAGGATATCTACAATGAGCAGTTCTTC. Translated, it gives CASSYGQDIYNEQFF.

The chain has TRBV6-2 or TRBV6-3 and TRBJ1-3, with D possibly matching TRBD1 (5 bases). V was clipped by 5 bases and J by 7 bases, with 9 bases between them. There are 12 residues in the CDR3. Looked up from germline, CDR1 is MNHEY and CDR2 is SVGEGT. This chain's CDR3 is CASSRDFNTIYF. CDR3 DNA sequence: TGTGCCAGCAGTCGGGACTTTAACACCATATATTTT.

This clone has just a few counts. The chain joins TRBV27 to TRBJ2-2; 8 nucleotides align to TRBD2. In germline, CDR1 is MNHEY, CDR2 SMNVEV (reference sequence). Unmatched junction bases numbered 9, after V lost 1 base and J lost 5 bases. This CDR3 has 17 amino acids. The chain's CDR3 is CASSLYPPSGYTGELFF. The CDR3 nucleotides read TGTGCCAGCAGTTTATATCCCCCTAGCGGGTATACCGGGGAGCTGTTTTTT.

This clone was seen more than once but under ten times. This chain connects TRBV4-1 to TRBJ2-2, with D unresolved. V was clipped by 4 bases and J by 0 bases, with 15 bases between them. The CDR3 length is 17 residues. CDR1 MGHRA and CDR2 YSYEKL come from the germline V gene. The chain's CDR3 is CASSRDAGIPNTGELFF. CDR3 coding DNA: TGCGCCAGCAGCCGAGACGCAGGTATACCGAACACCGGGGAGCTGTTTTTT.

The chain employs TRBV5-5 and TRBJ2-3; 11 bases are a match to TRBD2. CDR1 and CDR2 (germline): SGHKS, YYEKEE (reference sequence). CDR3 length equals 15 residues. J lost 8 bases, V lost 1 base, and 6 bases had no gene match. CDR3 sequence reads: CASSLRLAGGVTQYF. The CDR3 nucleotides read TGTGCCAGCAGCTTGAGGCTAGCGGGAGGCGTTACGCAGTATTTT. The whole variable domain, remainder taken from reference TRBV5-5 and TRBJ2-3, is DAGVTQSPTHLIKTRGQQVTLRCSPISGHKSVSWYQQVLGQGPQFIFQYYEKEERGRGNFPDRFSARQFPNYSSELNVNALLLGDSALYLCASSLRLAGGVTQYFGPGTRLTVL.